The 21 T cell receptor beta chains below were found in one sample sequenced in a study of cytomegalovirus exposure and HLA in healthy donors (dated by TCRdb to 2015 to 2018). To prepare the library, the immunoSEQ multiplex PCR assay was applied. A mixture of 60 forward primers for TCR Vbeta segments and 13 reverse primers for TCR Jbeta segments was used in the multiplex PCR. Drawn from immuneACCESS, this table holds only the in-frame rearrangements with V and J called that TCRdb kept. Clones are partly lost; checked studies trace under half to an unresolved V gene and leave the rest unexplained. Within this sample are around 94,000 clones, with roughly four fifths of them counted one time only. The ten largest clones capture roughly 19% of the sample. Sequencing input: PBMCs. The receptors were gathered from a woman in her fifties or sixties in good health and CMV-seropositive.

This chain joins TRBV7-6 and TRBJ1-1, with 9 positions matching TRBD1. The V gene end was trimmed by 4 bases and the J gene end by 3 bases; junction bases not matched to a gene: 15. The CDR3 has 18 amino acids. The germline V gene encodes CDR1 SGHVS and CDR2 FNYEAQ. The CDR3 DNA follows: TGTGCCAGCAGCTCCGACAGGGGGGGGCAGGTAGGATACACTGAAGCTTTCTTT. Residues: CASSSDRGGQVGYTEAFF.

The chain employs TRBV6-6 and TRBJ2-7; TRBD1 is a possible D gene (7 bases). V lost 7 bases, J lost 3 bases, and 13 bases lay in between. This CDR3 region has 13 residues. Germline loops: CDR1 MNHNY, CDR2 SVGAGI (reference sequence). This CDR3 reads CASTNRGLYEQYF. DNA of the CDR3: TGTGCCAGCACCAACAGGGGACTCTACGAGCAGTACTTC.

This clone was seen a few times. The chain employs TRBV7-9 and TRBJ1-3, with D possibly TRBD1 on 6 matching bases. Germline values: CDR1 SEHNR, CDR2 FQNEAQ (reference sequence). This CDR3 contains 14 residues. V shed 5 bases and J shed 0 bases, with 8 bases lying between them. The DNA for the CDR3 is TGTGCCAGCAGCGTACAGGGCTCTGGAAACACCATATATTTT. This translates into CASSVQGSGNTIYF. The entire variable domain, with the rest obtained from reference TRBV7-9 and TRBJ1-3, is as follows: DTGVSQNPRHKITKRGQNVTFRCDPISEHNRLYWYRQTLGQGPEFLTYFQNEAQLEKSRLLSDRFSAERPKGSFSTLEIQRTEQGDSAMYLCASSVQGSGNTIYFGEGSWLTVV.

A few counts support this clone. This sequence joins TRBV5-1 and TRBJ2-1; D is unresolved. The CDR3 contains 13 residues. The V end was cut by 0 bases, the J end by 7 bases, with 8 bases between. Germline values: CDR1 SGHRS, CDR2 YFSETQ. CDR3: CASSLGLENEQFF. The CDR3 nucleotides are TGCGCCAGCAGCTTGGGACTGGAAAATGAGCAGTTCTTC.

The CDR3 coding sequence is TGCGCCAGCAGCCAAGATCAAGCCTACACCGGGGAGCTGTTTTTT. Its translation: CASSQDQAYTGELFF. The rearrangement joins TRBV4-1 to TRBJ2-2; D is ambiguous. V lost 0 bases to trimming and J lost 3 bases, with 8 bases between them. CDR3 length: 15 residues. Germline V gene sequence: CDR1 MGHRA, CDR2 YSYEKL.

Here the CDR3 reads CASSYRTSVSETQYF. The CDR3 coding sequence is TGTGCCAGCAGTTACAGGACTAGCGTGTCGGAGACCCAGTACTTC. The V and J genes are TRBV28 and TRBJ2-5, with TRBD2 matching 9 bases. CDR3 length equals 15 residues. The germline V gene has CDR1 MDHEN and CDR2 SYDVKM. V shed 4 bases and J 5 bases; nucleotides not matched to a gene: 8.

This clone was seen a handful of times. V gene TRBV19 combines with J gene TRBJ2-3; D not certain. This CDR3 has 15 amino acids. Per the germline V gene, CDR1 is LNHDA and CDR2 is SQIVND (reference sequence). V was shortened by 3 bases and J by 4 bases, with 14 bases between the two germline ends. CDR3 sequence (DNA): TGTGCCAGTAGTATGGTGGATAGAGGCCCAGATACGCAGTATTTT. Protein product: CASSMVDRGPDTQYF.

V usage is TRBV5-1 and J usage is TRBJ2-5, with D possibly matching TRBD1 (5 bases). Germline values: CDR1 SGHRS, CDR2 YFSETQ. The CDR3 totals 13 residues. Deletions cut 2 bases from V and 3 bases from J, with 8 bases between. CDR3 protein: CASSFGAKETQYF. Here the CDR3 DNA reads TGCGCCAGCAGCTTTGGGGCGAAAGAGACCCAGTACTTC.

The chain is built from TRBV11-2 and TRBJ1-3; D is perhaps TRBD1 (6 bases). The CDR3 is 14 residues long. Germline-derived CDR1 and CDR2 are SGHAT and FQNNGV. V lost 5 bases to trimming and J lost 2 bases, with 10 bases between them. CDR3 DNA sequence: TGTGCCAGCAGCCTACAGGGACCTGGAAACACCATATATTTT. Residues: CASSLQGPGNTIYF.

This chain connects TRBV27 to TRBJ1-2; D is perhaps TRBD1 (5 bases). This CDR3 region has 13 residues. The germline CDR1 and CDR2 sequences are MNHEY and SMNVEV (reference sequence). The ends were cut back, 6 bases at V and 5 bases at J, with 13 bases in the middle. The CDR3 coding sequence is TGTGCCAGCAGGCCCGGGGGGGGATATGGCTACACCTTC. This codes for CASRPGGGYGYTF.

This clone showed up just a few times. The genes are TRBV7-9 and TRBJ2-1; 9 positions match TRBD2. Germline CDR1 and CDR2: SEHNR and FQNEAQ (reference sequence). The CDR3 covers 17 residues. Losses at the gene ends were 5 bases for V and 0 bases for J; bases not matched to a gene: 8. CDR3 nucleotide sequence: TGTGCCAGCAGCCTTCGGACTAGCGTCTACTCCTACAATGAGCAGTTCTTC. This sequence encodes CASSLRTSVYSYNEQFF.

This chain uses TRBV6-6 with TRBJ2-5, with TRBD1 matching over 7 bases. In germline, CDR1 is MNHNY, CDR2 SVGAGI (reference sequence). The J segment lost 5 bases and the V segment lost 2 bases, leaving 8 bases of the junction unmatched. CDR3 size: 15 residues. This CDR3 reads CASSYRQGVGETQYF. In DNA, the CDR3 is TGTGCCAGCAGTTACCGCCAGGGGGTAGGGGAGACCCAGTACTTC.

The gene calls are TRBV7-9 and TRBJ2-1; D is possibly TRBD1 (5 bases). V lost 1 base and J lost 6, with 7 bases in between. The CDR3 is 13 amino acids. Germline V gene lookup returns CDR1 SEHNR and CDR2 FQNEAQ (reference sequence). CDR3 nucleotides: TGTGCCAGCAGCTTAGACAGGTTCAATGAGCAGTTCTTC. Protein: CASSLDRFNEQFF.

CDR3 amino acids: CASSQALRGWSTEAFF. The CDR3 DNA reads as TGTGCCAGCAGCCAAGCCTTAAGGGGGTGGAGCACTGAAGCTTTCTTT. The chain joins TRBV14 to TRBJ1-1; D perhaps matches TRBD1 (6 bases). This CDR3 contains 16 residues. The V and J ends lost 1 base and 4 bases respectively, with 16 bases between them. From germline, CDR1 is SGHDN and CDR2 FVKESK.

The DNA for the CDR3 is TGTGCCAGCAGCCGACAGGGAGAGCAGTACTTC. It codes for CASSRQGEQYF. The genes are TRBV6-5 and TRBJ2-7, with TRBD1 matching over 7 bases. The length of the CDR3 is 11 residues. The trim removed 6 bases at V and 7 bases at J, leaving 3 bases unmatched. Germline V gene sequence: CDR1 MNHEY, CDR2 SVGAGI.

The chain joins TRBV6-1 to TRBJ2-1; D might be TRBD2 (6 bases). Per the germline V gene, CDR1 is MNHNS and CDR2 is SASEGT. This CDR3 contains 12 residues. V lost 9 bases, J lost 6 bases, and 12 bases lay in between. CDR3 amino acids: CASPSEVNEQFF. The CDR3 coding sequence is TGTGCCAGTCCTAGCGAAGTCAATGAGCAGTTCTTC.

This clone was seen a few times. The CDR3 spells CASSPGGFASGANVLTF. CDR3 sequence (DNA): TGTGCCAGCAGCCCCGGCGGATTTGCCTCTGGGGCCAACGTCCTGACTTTC. The rearrangement uses TRBV7-9 and TRBJ2-6; no firm D call. Germline CDR1 and CDR2: SEHNR and FQNEAQ (reference sequence). The CDR3 runs to 17 residues. Trimming took 5 bases from V and 0 from J, leaving 14 bases between them.

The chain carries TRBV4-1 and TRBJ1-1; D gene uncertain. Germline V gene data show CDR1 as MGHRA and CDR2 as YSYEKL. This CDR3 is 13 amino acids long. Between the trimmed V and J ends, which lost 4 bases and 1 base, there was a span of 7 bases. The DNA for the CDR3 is TGCGCCAGCAGCCGTGACTCGAACACTGAAGCTTTCTTT. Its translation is CASSRDSNTEAFF.

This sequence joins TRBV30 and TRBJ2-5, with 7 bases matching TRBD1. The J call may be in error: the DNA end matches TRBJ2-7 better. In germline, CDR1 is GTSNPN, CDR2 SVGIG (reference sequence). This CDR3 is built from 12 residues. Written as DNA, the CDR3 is TGTGCCTGGAGTTTGACAGGGAACGAGCAGTACTTC. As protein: CAWSLTGNEQYF.

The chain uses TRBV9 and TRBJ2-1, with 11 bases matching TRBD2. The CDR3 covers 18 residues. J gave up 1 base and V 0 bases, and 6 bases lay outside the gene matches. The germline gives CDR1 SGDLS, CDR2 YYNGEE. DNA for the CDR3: TGTGCCAGCAGCGTAGTTACTAGCGGGAGAAGGTCCTACAATGAGCAGTTCTTC. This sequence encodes CASSVVTSGRRSYNEQFF.

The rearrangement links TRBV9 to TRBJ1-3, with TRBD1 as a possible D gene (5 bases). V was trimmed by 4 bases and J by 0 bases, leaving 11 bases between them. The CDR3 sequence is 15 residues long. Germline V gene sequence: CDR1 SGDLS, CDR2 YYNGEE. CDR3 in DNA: TGTGCCAGCAGCCCGACAGTTTCCTCTGGAAACACCATATATTTT. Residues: CASSPTVSSGNTIYF.